This T cell receptor beta chain was observed in a study of blood T cell repertoires in COVID-19. Repertoires were generated with immunoSEQ multiplex PCR, while TCRdb's copy carries only in-frame clones and drops some. The table includes 350,000 to 500,000 clones, approximately 91% detected once. V dropped 5 bases and J dropped 2 bases, with 13 bases sitting between them. Germline values: CDR1 SEHNR, CDR2 FQNEAQ (reference sequence). CDR3 length equals 14 residues. The study assigned cohorts using participant-reported clinical history. The study recruited exposed participants who had met a COVID-19 case within 2 weeks before entry.

The chain is built from TRBV7-9 and TRBJ2-7; D unresolved. This sequence originates from a woman under 30 who had been exposed to COVID-19. The sequencing sample was made of PBMCs or T cells enriched from blood (not recorded which). CDR3 protein: CASSPPAAPYEQYF. DNA of the CDR3: TGTGCCAGCAGCCCTCCCGCGGCACCCTACGAGCAGTACTTC.